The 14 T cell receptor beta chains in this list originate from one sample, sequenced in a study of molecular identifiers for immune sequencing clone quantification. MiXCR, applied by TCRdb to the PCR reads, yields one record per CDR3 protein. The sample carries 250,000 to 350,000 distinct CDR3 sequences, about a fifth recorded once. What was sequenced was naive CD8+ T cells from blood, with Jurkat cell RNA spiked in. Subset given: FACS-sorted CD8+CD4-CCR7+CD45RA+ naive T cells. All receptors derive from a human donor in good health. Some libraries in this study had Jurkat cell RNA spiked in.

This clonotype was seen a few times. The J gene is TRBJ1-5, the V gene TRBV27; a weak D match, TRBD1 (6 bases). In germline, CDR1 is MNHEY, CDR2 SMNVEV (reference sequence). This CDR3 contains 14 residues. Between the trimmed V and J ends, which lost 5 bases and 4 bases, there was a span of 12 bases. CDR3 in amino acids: CASSPGQINQPQHF. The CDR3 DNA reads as TGTGCCAGCAGTCCGGGACAAATTAATCAGCCCCAGCATTTT.

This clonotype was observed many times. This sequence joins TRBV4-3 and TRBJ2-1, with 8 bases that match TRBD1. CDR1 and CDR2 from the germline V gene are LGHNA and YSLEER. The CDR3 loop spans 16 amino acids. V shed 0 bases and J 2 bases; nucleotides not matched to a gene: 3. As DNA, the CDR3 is TGCGCCAGCAGCCAAGATAGGACAGGGCCCTACAATGAGCAGTTCTTC. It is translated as CASSQDRTGPYNEQFF.

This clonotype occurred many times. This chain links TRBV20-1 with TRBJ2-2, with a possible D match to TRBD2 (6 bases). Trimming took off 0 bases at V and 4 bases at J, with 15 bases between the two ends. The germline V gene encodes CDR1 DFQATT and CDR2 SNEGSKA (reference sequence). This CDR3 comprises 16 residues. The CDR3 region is CSARDQTSRGTGELFF. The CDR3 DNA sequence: TGCAGTGCTAGAGATCAAACGTCGCGGGGCACCGGGGAGCTGTTTTTT.

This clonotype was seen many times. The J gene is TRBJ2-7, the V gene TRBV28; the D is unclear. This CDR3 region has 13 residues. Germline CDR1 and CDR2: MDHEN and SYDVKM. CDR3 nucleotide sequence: TGTGCTAGCTCCCTTAGGGTCGCAGGCGAGCAGTACTTC. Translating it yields CASSLRVAGEQYF.

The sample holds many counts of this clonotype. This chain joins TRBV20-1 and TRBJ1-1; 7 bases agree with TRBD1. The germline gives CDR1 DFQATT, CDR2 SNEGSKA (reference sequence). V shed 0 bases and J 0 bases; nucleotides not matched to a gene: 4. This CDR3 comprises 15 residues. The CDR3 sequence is CSARDIDRVNTEAFF. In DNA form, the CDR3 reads TGCAGTGCTAGAGATATCGACAGGGTGAACACTGAAGCTTTCTTT.

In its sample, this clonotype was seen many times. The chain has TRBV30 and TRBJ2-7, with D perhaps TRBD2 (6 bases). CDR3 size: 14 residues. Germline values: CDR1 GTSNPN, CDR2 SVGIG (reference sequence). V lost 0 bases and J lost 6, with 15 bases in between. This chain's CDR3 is CAWSVEGLRSEQYF. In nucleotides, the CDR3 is TGTGCCTGGAGTGTGGAGGGCCTGAGGTCCGAGCAGTACTTC.

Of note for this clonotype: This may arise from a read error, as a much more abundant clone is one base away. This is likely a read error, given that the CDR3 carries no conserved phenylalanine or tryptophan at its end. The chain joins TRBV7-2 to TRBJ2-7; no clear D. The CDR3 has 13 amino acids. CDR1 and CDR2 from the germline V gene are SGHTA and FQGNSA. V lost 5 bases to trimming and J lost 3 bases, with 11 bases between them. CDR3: CASSPLGRYEQYL. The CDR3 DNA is TGTGCCAGCAGCCCTCTCGGTCGCTACGAGCAGTACCTC.

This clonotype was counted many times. The CDR3 loop reads CASSARTGSDTEAFF. In DNA form, the CDR3 reads TGTGCCAGCAGCGCACGGACAGGATCGGACACTGAAGCTTTCTTT. The chain combines TRBV7-9 with TRBJ1-1; TRBD1 agrees at 7 bases. Per germline, CDR1 SEHNR and CDR2 FQNEAQ (reference sequence). This CDR3 contains 15 residues. J lost 3 bases, V lost 5 bases, and 9 bases had no gene match.

CDR3 sequence (DNA): TGTGCCAGCAGACTCGGACTCGGCCCCTCCTACGAGCAGTACTTC. Translation: CASRLGLGPSYEQYF. The chain is built from TRBV2 and TRBJ2-7; a possible D gene is TRBD2 (5 bases). The germline CDR1 and CDR2 sequences are SNHLY and FYNNEI. With 6 bases removed from V and 0 bases from J, the gap between germline ends came to 15 bases. This CDR3 comprises 15 residues.

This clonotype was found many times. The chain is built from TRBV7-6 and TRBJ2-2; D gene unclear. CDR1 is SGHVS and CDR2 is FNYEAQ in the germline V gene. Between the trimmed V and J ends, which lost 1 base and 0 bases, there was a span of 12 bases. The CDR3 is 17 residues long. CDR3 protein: CASSLDFFHANTGELFF. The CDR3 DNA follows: TGTGCCAGCAGCTTAGATTTTTTCCACGCGAACACCGGGGAGCTGTTTTTT.

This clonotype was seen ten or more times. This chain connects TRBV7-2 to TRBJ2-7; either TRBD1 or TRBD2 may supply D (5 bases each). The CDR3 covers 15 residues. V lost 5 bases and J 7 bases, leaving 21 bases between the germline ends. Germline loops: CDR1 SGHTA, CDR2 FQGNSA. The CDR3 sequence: CASSPSLGTQWEQYF. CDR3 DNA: TGTGCCAGCAGCCCTTCGTTGGGGACCCAGTGGGAGCAGTACTTC.

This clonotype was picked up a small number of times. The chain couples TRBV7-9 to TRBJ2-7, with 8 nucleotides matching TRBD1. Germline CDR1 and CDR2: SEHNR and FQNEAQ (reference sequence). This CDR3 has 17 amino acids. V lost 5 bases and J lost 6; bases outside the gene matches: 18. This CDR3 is CASSPPRAGGLVLEQYF. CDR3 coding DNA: TGTGCCAGCAGCCCCCCCAGGGCAGGGGGCCTGGTACTCGAGCAGTACTTC.

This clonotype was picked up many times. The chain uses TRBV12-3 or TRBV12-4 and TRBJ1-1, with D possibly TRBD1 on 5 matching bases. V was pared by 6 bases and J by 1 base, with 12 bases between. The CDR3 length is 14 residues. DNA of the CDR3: TGTGCCAGCAGCCTAGACAGCTGGAACACTGAAGCTTTCTTT. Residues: CASSLDSWNTEAFF.

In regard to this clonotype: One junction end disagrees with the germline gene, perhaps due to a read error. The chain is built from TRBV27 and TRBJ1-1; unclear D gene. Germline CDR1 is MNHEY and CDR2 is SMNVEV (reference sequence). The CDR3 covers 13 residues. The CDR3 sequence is CVSSFTKSTEAFF. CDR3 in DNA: TGTGTCAGCAGTTTTACGAAGAGCACTGAAGCTTTCTTT.